Presented here are 28 T cell receptor beta chains from one specimen sequenced in a study of cytomegalovirus exposure and HLA in healthy donors. Both 60 Vbeta primers and 13 Jbeta primers went into the PCR. Repertoires were generated with immunoSEQ multiplex PCR, while TCRdb's copy carries only in-frame clones and drops some. The table has some 150,000 clones, more than 75% seen once. The specimen was PBMCs. These receptor sequences come from a male donor in good health and CMV-seronegative.

The V gene is TRBV27, the J gene TRBJ1-2; 10 nucleotides agree with TRBD1. This CDR3 is built from 14 residues. V trimming: 6 bases; J trimming: 8 bases; junction bases outside the gene matches: 9. CDR1 is MNHEY, CDR2 SMNVEV, per germline (reference sequence). The CDR3 coding sequence is TGTGCCAGCAGACTAGCCGGGACAGGGGAAGGCTACACCTTC. Residues: CASRLAGTGEGYTF.

This chain links TRBV5-1 with TRBJ2-5; 11 bases align to TRBD1. This CDR3 has 16 amino acids. Germline trimming cut 0 bases from V and 1 base from J; bases unmatched to any gene: 2. Per the germline V gene, CDR1 is SGHRS and CDR2 is YFSETQ. CDR3 amino acids: CASSLDGTGGQETQYF. CDR3 nucleotides: TGCGCCAGCAGCTTGGATGGGACAGGGGGCCAAGAGACCCAGTACTTC.

Regarding this clone: In the same sample, other DNA sequences code for this CDR3. The chain links TRBV7-9 to TRBJ2-7; D not resolved. The germline V gene encodes CDR1 SEHNR and CDR2 FQNEAQ (reference sequence). The CDR3 covers 11 residues. Deletions cut 1 base from V and 6 bases from J, with 4 bases between. The CDR3 loop is CASSLGLEQYF. In nucleotides, the CDR3 is TGTGCCAGCAGCTTAGGACTCGAGCAGTACTTC.

This chain joins TRBV30 and TRBJ2-1; no firm D call. This CDR3 has 12 amino acids. The germline gives CDR1 GTSNPN, CDR2 SVGIG (reference sequence). Trimming stripped 1 base from V and 4 bases from J, with 5 bases between. The CDR3: CAWSAGYNEQFF. CDR3 sequence (DNA): TGTGCCTGGAGTGCGGGTTACAATGAGCAGTTCTTC.

The chain uses TRBV5-4 and TRBJ1-1, with D unresolved. The CDR3 has 15 amino acids. V was cut by 3 bases and J by 0 bases, with 12 bases left in between. CDR1 is SGHNT and CDR2 is YYREEE in the germline V gene (reference sequence). The CDR3, as DNA: TGTGCCAGCAGCTCCCCGGGAGGATTGAACACTGAAGCTTTCTTT. Protein product: CASSSPGGLNTEAFF.

This chain joins TRBV27 and TRBJ1-6, with a possible D match to TRBD1 (5 bases). Germline CDR1 and CDR2: MNHEY and SMNVEV (reference sequence). This CDR3 is 14 amino acids long. V shed 5 bases and J shed 8 bases, with 13 bases lying between them. The DNA of the CDR3 is TGTGCCAGCAGTACACAGGTTGGGTATTCACCCCTCCACTTT. Protein: CASSTQVGYSPLHF.

The V call is TRBV18, the J call TRBJ1-1; 7 bases are a match to TRBD1. The junction had 13 bases not matched to a gene; V was cut back by 5 bases and J by 7 bases. CDR1 and CDR2 from the germline V gene are KGHSH and LQKENI. There are 15 residues in the CDR3. Here the CDR3 DNA reads TGTGCCAGCTCAGCCTACACAGGGGATAATAGTGAAGCTTTCTTT. Amino acid sequence: CASSAYTGDNSEAFF.

The chain joins TRBV7-9 to TRBJ2-1, with D possibly being TRBD1 (6 bases). Trimming left V 10 bases short and J 1 base short, with 14 bases between. This CDR3 region has 14 residues. Germline values: CDR1 SEHNR, CDR2 FQNEAQ (reference sequence). The CDR3 here is CATADRPSYNEQFF. The CDR3 nucleotides read TGTGCCACTGCCGACAGGCCTTCCTACAATGAGCAGTTCTTC.

A note on this clone: Other DNA sequences in this specimen translate into the identical CDR3. The chain couples TRBV10-2 to TRBJ1-5; TRBD1 agrees at 7 bases. The CDR3 has 16 amino acids. Trimming cost V 5 bases and J 4 bases; bases outside gene matches: 11. Germline lookup yields CDR1 WSHSY and CDR2 SAAADI. The CDR3 nucleotides are TGCGCCAGCAGTACCGCAGGGGGAGAATGGAATCAGCCCCAGCATTTT. Encoded protein: CASSTAGGEWNQPQHF.

This rearrangement joins TRBV6-1 to TRBJ2-7, with TRBD1 matching 9 bases. The CDR3 sequence is 16 residues long. Trimming took 3 bases from V and 6 from J; bases not matched to a gene: 12. Germline CDR1 and CDR2: MNHNS and SASEGT. The CDR3 DNA is TGTGCCAGCAGTGAGTGGCCCGGGACAGGGATCTTCGAGCAGTACTTC. Its translation is CASSEWPGTGIFEQYF.

The chain is built from TRBV7-8 and TRBJ1-2, with D perhaps TRBD1 (5 bases). The CDR3 consists of 16 residues. V was cut by 1 base and J by 8 bases, with 20 bases left in between. Germline V CDR1 and CDR2: SGHVS, FQNEAQ. The CDR3 nucleotides read TGTGCCAGCAGCTTAGGACCCTCAGGGCCCCAATGGGGCTACACCTTC. It codes for CASSLGPSGPQWGYTF. Together with reference TRBV7-8 and TRBJ1-2, the CDR3 gives the full variable domain: GAGVSQSPRYKVAKRGQDVALRCDPISGHVSLFWYQQALGQGPEFLTYFQNEAQLDKSGLPSDRFFAERPEGSVSTLKIQRTQQEDSAVYLCASSLGPSGPQWGYTFGSGTRLTVV.

This clone appeared a few times. CDR3 amino acids: CASTRQGTYEQYF. CDR3 in DNA: TGTGCCAGCACGAGACAGGGGACCTACGAGCAGTACTTC. V and J are TRBV6-1 and TRBJ2-7; TRBD1 agrees at 8 bases. CDR3 length: 13 residues. The germline V gene has CDR1 MNHNS and CDR2 SASEGT. The V segment lost 7 bases and the J segment 2 bases; nucleotides outside the gene matches: 4.

The rearrangement uses TRBV19 and TRBJ2-2, with 7 nucleotides matching TRBD1. V was clipped by 5 bases and J by 4 bases; unmatched bases: 7. Germline CDR1 reads LNHDA; CDR2 reads SQIVND (reference sequence). The CDR3 loop spans 15 amino acids. The CDR3 coding sequence is TGTGCCAGTAGTTCCTCGGGACAGATCACCGGGGAGCTGTTTTTT. Its translation is CASSSSGQITGELFF.

This clone was detected a few times. The chain uses TRBV7-2 and TRBJ1-6; a weak D match, TRBD1 (6 bases). Germline lookup yields CDR1 SGHTA and CDR2 FQGNSA. V lost 5 bases and J 10 bases, leaving 21 bases between the germline ends. This CDR3 contains 16 residues. The CDR3 region has the DNA TGTGCCAGCAGCCCAGACTCGGGGGGCTTTTGGTCACCCCTCCACTTT. It yields the protein CASSPDSGGFWSPLHF. Filled out from reference TRBV7-2 and TRBJ1-6, the complete variable domain reads GAGVSQSPSNKVTEKGKDVELRCDPISGHTALYWYRQSLGQGLEFLIYFQGNSAPDKSGLPSDRFSAERTGGSVSTLTIQRTQQEDSAVYLCASSPDSGGFWSPLHFGNGTRLTVT.

The chain combines TRBV7-9 with TRBJ2-2; D gene unclear. The CDR3 is 10 amino acids. Germline V gene lookup returns CDR1 SEHNR and CDR2 FQNEAQ (reference sequence). The V end lost 8 bases, the J end lost 10 bases, and 8 bases lay between the germline ends. The CDR3 DNA sequence: TGTGCCAGCTCCCCTAAGGAGCTGTTTTTT. This translates into CASSPKELFF.

This rearrangement joins TRBV5-4 to TRBJ2-2, with D possibly TRBD1 on 6 matching bases. Germline V gives CDR1 SGHNT, CDR2 YYREEE (reference sequence). This CDR3 is 16 amino acids long. Trimming removed 0 bases at V and 0 bases at J, with 9 bases between. The CDR3 DNA reads as TGTGCCAGCAGCTTGGACAGGGCAACGAACACCGGGGAGCTGTTTTTT. Translating gives CASSLDRATNTGELFF. Full variable domain (remainder filled in from reference TRBV5-4 and TRBJ2-2): ETGVTQSPTHLIKTRGQQVTLRCSSQSGHNTVSWYQQALGQGPQFIFQYYREEENGRGNFPPRFSGLQFPNYSSELNVNALELDDSALYLCASSLDRATNTGELFFGEGSRLTVL.

The V gene is TRBV27, the J gene TRBJ2-7; tentatively, D is TRBD1 (5 bases). The CDR3 spans 15 residues. The germline CDR1 and CDR2 sequences are MNHEY and SMNVEV (reference sequence). V was trimmed by 0 bases and J by 2 bases, leaving 11 bases between them. The CDR3 loop is CASSLSSRVAYEQYF. For the CDR3, the DNA is TGTGCCAGCAGTTTATCCTCCAGGGTGGCCTACGAGCAGTACTTC.

This clone was picked up one time. V usage is TRBV7-9 and J usage is TRBJ1-3, with 9 bases identical to TRBD1. J gave up 6 bases and V 5 bases, and 14 bases lay outside the gene matches. CDR1 is SEHNR and CDR2 is FQNEAQ in the germline V gene (reference sequence). The CDR3 is 17 amino acids. The CDR3 DNA sequence: TGTGCCAGCAGCGTAGAAAGAAGACAGGGGGTTTTAAACACCATATATTTT. Its translation: CASSVERRQGVLNTIYF.

This clone was detected a few times. The gene calls are TRBV4-3 and TRBJ1-5, with D unresolved. V lost 4 bases and J lost 5, with 9 bases in between. There are 13 residues in the CDR3. Germline CDR1 and CDR2: LGHNA and YSLEER. CDR3: CASSPGVYQPQHF. The CDR3 DNA reads TGCGCCAGCAGCCCCGGGGTTTATCAGCCCCAGCATTTT.

This chain links TRBV5-1 with TRBJ2-1, with TRBD1 as a possible D gene (5 bases). Trimming shortened V by 0 bases and J by 7 bases, and 11 bases separated the two germline ends. The CDR3 length is 14 residues. Germline CDR1 reads SGHRS; CDR2 reads YFSETQ. The CDR3 region has the DNA TGCGCCAGCAGCTTGGGACAGTCACAGAATGAGCAGTTCTTC. It encodes CASSLGQSQNEQFF.

CDR3 bases: TGTGCCAGCAGGAGGGCGGGGGGCGGTGCTGAAGCTTTCTTT. It is translated as CASRRAGGGAEAFF. V usage is TRBV27 and J usage is TRBJ1-1, with a possible D match to TRBD1 (6 bases). V lost 6 bases and J 6 bases, leaving 17 bases between the germline ends. Germline CDR1 and CDR2: MNHEY and SMNVEV (reference sequence). The CDR3 loop spans 14 amino acids.

The rearrangement uses TRBV18 and TRBJ2-7; 10 positions agree with TRBD1. The V gene's germline CDR1 is KGHSH and CDR2 LQKENI. Germline trimming cut 5 bases from V and 4 bases from J; bases unmatched to any gene: 5. The CDR3 covers 14 residues. CDR3 bases: TGTGCCAGCTCAGGGGACAGGGGCTATTACGAGCAGTACTTC. Amino acid sequence: CASSGDRGYYEQYF. Looking up the rest from reference TRBV18 and TRBJ2-7 gives the full variable domain: NAGVMQNPRHLVRRRGQEARLRCSPMKGHSHVYWYRQLPEEGLKFMVYLQKENIIDESGMPKERFSAEFPKEGPSILRIQQVVRGDSAAYFCASSGDRGYYEQYFGPGTRLTVT.

The CDR3 spells CASSTDWGGGYEQYF. The CDR3 DNA reads as TGTGCCAGTAGTACGGATTGGGGGGGCGGCTACGAGCAGTACTTC. The rearrangement joins TRBV19 to TRBJ2-7; D might be TRBD2 (7 bases). The CDR3 consists of 15 residues. Per germline, CDR1 LNHDA and CDR2 SQIVND (reference sequence). The germline V and J ends were trimmed by 4 bases and 3 bases, with 16 bases remaining between them.

The chain uses TRBV11-2 and TRBJ1-6, with D possibly being TRBD1 (6 bases). The CDR3 is made up of 16 amino acids. The V gene lost 1 base and the J gene lost 11 bases, with 18 bases spanning the gap. CDR1 is SGHAT, CDR2 FQNNGV, per germline. In nucleotides, the CDR3 is TGTGCCAGCAGCTTAGGGCACGCAGGGGCCGGTGCACCCCTCCACTTT. Its translation is CASSLGHAGAGAPLHF. Looking up the rest from reference TRBV11-2 and TRBJ1-6 gives the full variable domain: EAGVAQSPRYKIIEKRQSVAFWCNPISGHATLYWYQQILGQGPKLLIQFQNNGVVDDSQLPKDRFSAERLKGVDSTLKIQPAKLEDSAVYLCASSLGHAGAGAPLHFGNGTRLTVT.

The rearrangement uses TRBV4-3 and TRBJ2-2, with 7 bases identical to TRBD1. Unmatched junction bases numbered 12, after V lost 4 bases and J lost 4 bases. This CDR3 is built from 17 residues. From germline, CDR1 is LGHNA and CDR2 YSLEER. CDR3 coding DNA: TGCGCCAGCAGCCCAGAATATAGGACAGGAGGCACCGGGGAGCTGTTTTTT. Translation: CASSPEYRTGGTGELFF.

The rearrangement uses TRBV29-1 and TRBJ2-3, with 8 positions matching TRBD2. CDR1 is SQVTM and CDR2 is ANQGSEA in the germline V gene. The junction had 10 bases not matched to a gene; V was cut back by 6 bases and J by 2 bases. The CDR3 has 15 amino acids. The CDR3 loop is CSVGERGLNTDTQYF. The CDR3 DNA sequence: TGCAGCGTGGGGGAGCGGGGGCTAAACACAGATACGCAGTATTTT.

V is TRBV2 and J is TRBJ1-1; D gene uncertain. V lost 6 bases to trimming and J lost 7 bases, with 9 bases between them. Per germline, CDR1 SNHLY and CDR2 FYNNEI. The CDR3 sequence is 11 residues long. The CDR3 spells CASSAYSEAFF. CDR3 coding DNA: TGTGCCAGCAGCGCCTACAGTGAAGCTTTCTTT. Looking up the rest from reference TRBV2 and TRBJ1-1 gives the full variable domain: EPEVTQTPSHQVTQMGQEVILRCVPISNHLYFYWYRQILGQKVEFLVSFYNNEISEKSEIFDDQFSVERPDGSNFTLKIRSTKLEDSAMYFCASSAYSEAFFGQGTRLTVV.

The chain is built from TRBV5-1 and TRBJ2-5; TRBD1 matches at 7 bases. CDR3 length: 15 amino acids. The trim removed 4 bases at V and 2 bases at J, leaving 8 bases unmatched. Germline V gene sequence: CDR1 SGHRS, CDR2 YFSETQ. CDR3 in DNA: TGCGCCAGCAGCCCCCGGGACAGTTTACAAGAGACCCAGTACTTC. Translating it yields CASSPRDSLQETQYF.